This record looks at one T cell receptor (beta chain) sequence and its context. What it binds is not known. The sample is drawn from a study of T cell repertoires in ileal Crohn's disease. Notes on the study in general: Mucosal expansions were suggested to be mainly CD8 T cells. Postoperative endoscopy occurred within one year, median approximately 7.5 months.

Using immunoSEQ multiplex PCR, the repertoire was profiled, and TCRdb retains in-frame clones only, with some absent. The table records approximately 11,000 clones, 55% to 75% of them present only once. Trimming removed 3 bases from V and 9 bases from J, with 12 bases in between. CDR1 SNHLY and CDR2 FYNNEI come from the germline V gene. CDR3 size: 14 residues. Stated time point: neoterminal ileum biopsy at postoperative endoscopy, about 6 months after surgery. Sequencing was done on a sample of ileal tissue. The chain is built from TRBV2 and TRBJ1-6; no definite D call. The sequence came from an adult with Crohn's disease. The CDR3 region has the DNA TGTGCCAGCAGTGAGAACCAGTGGGCTTCACCCCTCCACTTT. Protein sequence: CASSENQWASPLHF.